Listed below are T cell receptor beta chains from one sample, sequenced in a study of human T cells and chemical hapten exposure. Each CDR3 protein is one row after TCRdb ran MiXCR on the RACE reads. The table lists 55,000 to 75,000 distinct CDR3 sequences, about 6.7% of them singletons. This specimen was whole blood, taken in connection with sensitization to the hapten diphenylcyclopropenone (DPC). The source is a woman aged 25 to 45 with alopecia areata. Some clones in this sample may be carry-over from other donors' samples. CDR3s include the opening cysteine and the closing phenylalanine or tryptophan. The D gene is left open where the match is weak. Clone sizes are shown as once, few, many or a size class.

j_gene: TRBJ2-7
abundance: few
d_gene: TRBD1
v_gene: TRBV27
CDR3nt: TGTGCCAGCAGTTTACAGGGACAGGGGGCCTACGAGCAGTACTTC
CDR3aa: CASSLQGQGAYEQYF

j_gene: TRBJ1-5
abundance: many
d_gene: TRBD1
v_gene: TRBV24-1
CDR3nt: TGTGCCACCAGTGAGGGAGGGGGCTCACAGCCCCAGCATTTT
CDR3aa: CATSEGGGSQPQHF

j_gene: TRBJ1-2
abundance: few
d_gene: NA
v_gene: TRBV12-3/TRBV12-4
CDR3nt: TGTGCCAGCAGTATACAAACCTATGGCTACACCTTC
CDR3aa: CASSIQTYGYTF

j_gene: TRBJ1-5
abundance: many
d_gene: NA
v_gene: TRBV6-1
CDR3nt: TGTGCCAGCAGCGAGTCGGGGGCTAGCAATCAGCCCCAGCATTTT
CDR3aa: CASSESGASNQPQHF

j_gene: TRBJ1-1
abundance: many
d_gene: TRBD1
v_gene: TRBV7-2
CDR3nt: TGTGCCAGCAGCTTATACAGGGGGAACACTGAAGCTTTCTTT
CDR3aa: CASSLYRGNTEAFF

j_gene: TRBJ1-5
abundance: many
d_gene: TRBD1
v_gene: TRBV5-1
CDR3nt: TGCGCCAGCAGCCCCGGGACAGGGATCAATCAGCCCCAGCATTTT
CDR3aa: CASSPGTGINQPQHF

j_gene: TRBJ1-3
abundance: few
d_gene: NA
v_gene: TRBV7-2
CDR3nt: TGTGCCAGCAGCTTAGCAGGCTCCTCTGGAAACACCATATATTTT
CDR3aa: CASSLAGSSGNTIYF

j_gene: TRBJ2-3
abundance: many
d_gene: TRBD1
v_gene: TRBV20-1
CDR3nt: TGCAGTGCTAGAAGGCCCACAGGGGGGACAGATACGCAGTATTTT
CDR3aa: CSARRPTGGTDTQYF

j_gene: TRBJ1-2
abundance: few
d_gene: NA
v_gene: TRBV14
CDR3nt: TGTGCCAGCAGCCAAGACAGCGTTCCCTATGGCTACACCTTC
CDR3aa: CASSQDSVPYGYTF

j_gene: TRBJ2-1
abundance: many
d_gene: NA
v_gene: TRBV7-2
CDR3nt: TGTGCCAGCAGCTATAGTGGGGGGCAGGGTGAGCAGTTCTTC
CDR3aa: CASSYSGGQGEQFF